This TCR beta chain was sequenced for a study of T cells in Graves' hyperthyroidism and ophthalmopathy. What was amplified from RNA transcripts were TCR beta CDR3 regions. Using the HTBI primer set, a first-round RT-PCR was run on the TCR CDR3. TCRdb re-derived calls from the multiplex PCR reads in MiXCR, one entry per CDR3 protein. The top ten hold roughly 60% of the sample, which has about 270,000 distinct CDR3 sequences, approximately 23% seen once. Germline loops: CDR1 LGHNT, CDR2 FRNRAP. This CDR3 is built from 18 residues. The V end lost 4 bases, the J end lost 0 bases, and 19 bases lay between the germline ends.

The clonotype originates from a man aged 30 to 45 with Graves' ophthalmopathy. The specimen was blood. The genes are TRBV12-5 and TRBJ2-1, with D possibly being TRBD1 (6 bases). CDR3: CASGSPSGVGSSYNEQFF. In nucleotides, the CDR3 is TGTGCTAGTGGTTCCCCCTCAGGGGTGGGGAGCTCCTACAATGAGCAGTTCTTC.